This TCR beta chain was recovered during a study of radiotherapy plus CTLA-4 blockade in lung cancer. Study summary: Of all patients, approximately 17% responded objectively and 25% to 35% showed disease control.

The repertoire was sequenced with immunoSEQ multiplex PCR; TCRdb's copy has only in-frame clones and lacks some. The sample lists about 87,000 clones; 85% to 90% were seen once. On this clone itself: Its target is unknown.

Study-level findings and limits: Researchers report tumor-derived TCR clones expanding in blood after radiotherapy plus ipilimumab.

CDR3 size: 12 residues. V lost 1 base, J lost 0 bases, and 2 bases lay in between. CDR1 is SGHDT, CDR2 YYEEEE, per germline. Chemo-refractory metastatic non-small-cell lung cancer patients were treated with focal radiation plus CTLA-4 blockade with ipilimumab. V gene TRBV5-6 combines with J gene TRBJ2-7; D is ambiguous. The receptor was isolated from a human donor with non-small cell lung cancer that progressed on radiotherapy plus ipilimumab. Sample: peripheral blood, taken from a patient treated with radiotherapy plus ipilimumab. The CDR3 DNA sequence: TGTGCCAGCAGCTTGTACTCCTACGAGCAGTACTTC. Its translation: CASSLYSYEQYF.